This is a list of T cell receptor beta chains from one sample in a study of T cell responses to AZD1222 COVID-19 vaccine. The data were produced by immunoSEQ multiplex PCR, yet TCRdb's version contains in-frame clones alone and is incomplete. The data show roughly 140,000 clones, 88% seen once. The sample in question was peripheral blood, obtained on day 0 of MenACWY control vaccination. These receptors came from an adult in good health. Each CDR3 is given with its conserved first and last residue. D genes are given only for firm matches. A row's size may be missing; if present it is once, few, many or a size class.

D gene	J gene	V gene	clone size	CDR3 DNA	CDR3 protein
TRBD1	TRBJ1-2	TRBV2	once	TGTGCCAGCAGCGACAGGGTCGATGGCTACACCTTC	CASSDRVDGYTF
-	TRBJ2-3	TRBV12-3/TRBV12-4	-	TGTGCCAGCAGTTTGCAGCGGGCAGATACGCAGTATTTT	CASSLQRADTQYF
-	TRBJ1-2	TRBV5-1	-	TGCGCCAGCAGCCGAGACAGGTTGGAGACCTACACCTTC	CASSRDRLETYTF
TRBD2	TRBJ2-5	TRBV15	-	TGTGCCACCAGCAGAGATGTAGGACTAGCGGGGGGTCGACAAGAGACCCAGTACTTC	CATSRDVGLAGGRQETQYF
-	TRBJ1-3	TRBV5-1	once	TGCGCCAGCAGCTTGAACCCCGGAGACACGCGCTCTGGAAACACCATATATTTT	CASSLNPGDTRSGNTIYF
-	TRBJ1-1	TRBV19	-	TGTGCCAGTAATATGGGGGATACTGAAGCTTTCTTT	CASNMGDTEAFF
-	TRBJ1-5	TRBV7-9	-	TGTGCCAGCAGCTCAGCAAACGGGCAGGGGATCTTTCAGCCCCAGCATTTT	CASSSANGQGIFQPQHF
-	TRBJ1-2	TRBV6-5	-	TGTGCCAGCAGTTCGGGCCTGAACTATGGCTACACCTTC	CASSSGLNYGYTF
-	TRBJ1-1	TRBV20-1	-	TGCAGTGCTAGTGTGGACAGTAAGAATGAAGCTTTCTTT	CSASVDSKNEAFF
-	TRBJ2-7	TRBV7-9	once	TGTGCCAGCAGCTCAGGTATCGGTTACGAGCAGTACTTC	CASSSGIGYEQYF
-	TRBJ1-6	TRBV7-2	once	TGTGCCAGCAGCTTAAATCTCCGGGGCCGCTATAATTCACCCCTCCACTTT	CASSLNLRGRYNSPLHF
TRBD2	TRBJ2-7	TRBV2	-	TGTGCCAGTCGGACTAGCGGGAAAGCCTACGAGCAGTACTTC	CASRTSGKAYEQYF
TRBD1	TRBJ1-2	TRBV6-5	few	TGTGCCAGCAGTTACTCGGAATGGGACAGGGATGGGAGCACCTTC	CASSYSEWDRDGSTF
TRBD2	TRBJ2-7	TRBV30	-	TGTGCCTGGAGCCCCGGGAGGGGGACCTCCTACGAGCAGTACTTC	CAWSPGRGTSYEQYF
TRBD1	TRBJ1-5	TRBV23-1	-	TGCGCCAGCAGTCAATCCGGGGAGATGATGCAGGGGGGGATTCAGCCCCAGCATTTT	CASSQSGEMMQGGIQPQHF
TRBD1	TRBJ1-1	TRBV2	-	TGTGCCACTCAGGGGGGTAGGAACACTGAAGCTTTCTTT	CATQGGRNTEAFF
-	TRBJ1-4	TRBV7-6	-	TGTGCCAGCAGCTTAGACGGCGAAAAACTGTTTTTT	CASSLDGEKLFF
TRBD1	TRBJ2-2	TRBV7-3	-	TGTGCCAGCAGCTTAAGGGGACAGAGCAGCCAAAACACCGGGGAGCTGTTTTTT	CASSLRGQSSQNTGELFF
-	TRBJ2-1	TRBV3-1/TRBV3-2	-	TGTGCCAGCAGCCAAATCACTGGGCGTGAGCAGTTCTTC	CASSQITGREQFF
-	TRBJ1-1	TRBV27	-	TGTGCCAGCAGTTTATCCGGGGACCTCGCCGCTGAAGCTTTCTTT	CASSLSGDLAAEAFF
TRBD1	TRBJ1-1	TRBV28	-	TGTGCCAGCAGTATAGGGGGCTCGGGCACTGAAGCTTTCTTT	CASSIGGSGTEAFF
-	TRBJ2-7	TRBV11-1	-	TGTGCCAGCAGCTTAAGAAGGCCATACGAGCAGTACTTC	CASSLRRPYEQYF
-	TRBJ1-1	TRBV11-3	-	TGTGCCAGCACCACCTCGGACGGTACTCTTAGCGAAGCTTTCTTT	CASTTSDGTLSEAFF
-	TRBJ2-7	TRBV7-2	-	TGTGCCAGCAGCTTAGCGAGTATGGCAGGGATCCACGAGCAGTACTTC	CASSLASMAGIHEQYF
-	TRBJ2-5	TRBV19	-	TGTGCCAGTAGTACCCCGGGGGAGACCCAGTACTTC	CASSTPGETQYF
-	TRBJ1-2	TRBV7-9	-	TGTGCCAGCAGCTCTTACCCCTTGACTGGGCCTCGGGACTATGGCTACACCTTC	CASSSYPLTGPRDYGYTF
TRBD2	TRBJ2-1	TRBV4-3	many	TGCGCCAGCAGCCAAGATCCAGCGGGAGGCCTCAATGAGCAGTTCTTC	CASSQDPAGGLNEQFF
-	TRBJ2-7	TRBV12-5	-	TGTGCTAGTGGTTTGGACAGGGTCGAGCAGTACTTC	CASGLDRVEQYF
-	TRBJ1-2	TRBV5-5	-	TGTGCCAGCAGCGTCAACGGGGCCCCTAACTATGGCTACACCTTC	CASSVNGAPNYGYTF
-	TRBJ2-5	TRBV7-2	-	TGTGCCAGCAGCTGGTCTAGCGTGGGTTCTGAGACCCAGTACTTC	CASSWSSVGSETQYF
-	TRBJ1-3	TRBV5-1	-	TGCGCCAGCAGCTTGGAACAGCTCAACTCTGGAAACACCATATATTTT	CASSLEQLNSGNTIYF
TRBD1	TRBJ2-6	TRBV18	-	TGTGCCAGCTCCCGCGGACAGGGGAGCTCTGGGGCCAACGTCCTGACTTTC	CASSRGQGSSGANVLTF
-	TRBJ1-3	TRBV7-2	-	TGTGCCAGCAGCTTATTCGCTGGTCACCTCTCTGGAAACACCATATATTTT	CASSLFAGHLSGNTIYF
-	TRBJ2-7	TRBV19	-	TGTGCCAGTAGTATTACAGGGAGGGGAAGGGAGCAGTACTTC	CASSITGRGREQYF
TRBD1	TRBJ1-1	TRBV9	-	TGTGCCAGCAGCGTAGCCGCAGGGGGCGCGGGGACTGAAGCTTTCTTT	CASSVAAGGAGTEAFF
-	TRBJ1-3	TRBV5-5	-	TGTGCCAGCAGCTTGGCGGGCAGCTCTGGAAACACCATATATTTT	CASSLAGSSGNTIYF
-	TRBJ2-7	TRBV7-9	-	TGTGCCAGCACGCGGTCCGACGAGCAGTACTTC	CASTRSDEQYF
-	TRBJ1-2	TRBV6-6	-	TGTGCCAGCAGTTACTCGAGCGTAGACTATGGCTACACCTTC	CASSYSSVDYGYTF
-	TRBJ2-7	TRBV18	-	TGTGCCAGCTCAAAGGAGTCTGGTTGGGGACCCTACGAGCAGTACTTC	CASSKESGWGPYEQYF
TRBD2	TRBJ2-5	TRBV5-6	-	TGTGCCAGCAGCTTGGAACGAGGGAGGGGAGAGACCCAGTACTTC	CASSLERGRGETQYF
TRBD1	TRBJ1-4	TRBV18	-	TGTGCCAGCTCACCACCTCCGGGACAGGGGATAAAACTGTTTTTT	CASSPPPGQGIKLFF
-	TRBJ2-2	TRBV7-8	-	TGTGCCAGCAGAATAGATAGGGGCAGGACGAACACCGGGGAGCTGTTTTTT	CASRIDRGRTNTGELFF
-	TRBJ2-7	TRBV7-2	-	TGTGCCAGCAGCTTGATGTCCCGCAAGTACTTC	CASSLMSRKYF
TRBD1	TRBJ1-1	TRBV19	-	TGTGCCACCACGGGGGACAGGGAAGCTTTCTTT	CATTGDREAFF
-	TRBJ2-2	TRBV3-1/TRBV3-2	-	TGTGCCAGCAGCCAGACCGGACACAACACCGGGGAGCTGTTTTTT	CASSQTGHNTGELFF
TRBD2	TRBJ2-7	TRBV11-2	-	TGTGCCAGCAGCCCAGCGGGAGTTGGTGAGCAGTACTTC	CASSPAGVGEQYF
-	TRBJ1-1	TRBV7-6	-	TGTGCCAGCAGCTTAGTAGCTGGGGCGGGGAACACTGAAGCTTTCTTT	CASSLVAGAGNTEAFF
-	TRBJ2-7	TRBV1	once	TGCACCAGCAGGTGGGGGACTAGCTCTGGCGAGCAGTACTTC	CTSRWGTSSGEQYF
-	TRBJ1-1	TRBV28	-	TGTGCCAGCAGTCCACTACACCTTACTGAAGCTTTCTTT	CASSPLHLTEAFF
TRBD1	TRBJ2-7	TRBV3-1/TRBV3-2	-	TGTGCCAGCAGCCAAGACCGGGACAGGGGCAGCGAGCAGTACTTC	CASSQDRDRGSEQYF
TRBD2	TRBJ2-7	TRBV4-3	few	TGCGCCAGCAGCCAAAAATGGACTAGCGGGGGATACGAGCAGTACTTC	CASSQKWTSGGYEQYF
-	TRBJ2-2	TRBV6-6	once	TGTGCCAGCAGGGGCTCCAACACCGGGGAGCTGTTTTTT	CASRGSNTGELFF
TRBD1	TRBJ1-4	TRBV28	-	TGTGCCAGCAGTAGACAGGGTTGGGGTAATGAAAAACTGTTTTTT	CASSRQGWGNEKLFF
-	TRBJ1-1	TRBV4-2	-	TGTGCCAGCAGCCAAGAGAGAGGGAGGCCCACTGAAGCTTTCTTT	CASSQERGRPTEAFF